The 27 T cell receptor beta chains below come from one sample, sequenced in a study of blood T cell repertoires in COVID-19. Sequencing used immunoSEQ multiplex PCR; TCRdb keeps in-frame clones, though not all of them. The sample includes about 140,000 clones, 77% of them seen just once. What was sequenced was peripheral blood. The source is a woman aged 50 to 65 with active or convalescent COVID-19.

The gene calls are TRBV5-1 and TRBJ1-2, with 7 bases that match TRBD1. The V and J ends lost 5 bases and 0 bases, in that order; junction bases with no gene match: 7. The CDR3 is made up of 15 amino acids. CDR1 is SGHRS and CDR2 is YFSETQ in the germline V gene. CDR3 nucleotide sequence: TGCGCCAGCAGTCCATACGGGACAGCTAACTATGGCTACACCTTC. This codes for CASSPYGTANYGYTF.

V usage is TRBV5-4 and J usage is TRBJ2-2, with D possibly TRBD1 on 6 matching bases. The V end was cut by 0 bases, the J end by 1 base, with 10 bases between. This CDR3 contains 16 residues. Per the germline V gene, CDR1 is SGHNT and CDR2 is YYREEE (reference sequence). Here the CDR3 reads CASSLDPGENTGELFF. The CDR3 coding sequence is TGTGCCAGCAGCTTGGATCCAGGGGAGAACACCGGGGAGCTGTTTTTT.

Comments on this clone: This sample also contains other DNA sequences that code for the same CDR3. V is TRBV7-9 and J is TRBJ1-2; the D is unclear. V was trimmed by 0 bases and J by 0 bases, leaving 8 bases between them. This CDR3 has 15 amino acids. CDR1 SEHNR and CDR2 FQNEAQ come from the germline V gene (reference sequence). CDR3 in DNA: TGTGCCAGCAGCTTAGCGGGAGGGACTAACTATGGCTACACCTTC. Protein sequence: CASSLAGGTNYGYTF.

CDR3 sequence: CASRINRGNTEAFF. CDR3 nucleotide sequence: TGTGCCAGCCGGATTAACAGGGGGAACACTGAAGCTTTCTTT. This sequence joins TRBV2 and TRBJ1-1; 7 positions agree with TRBD1. V lost 8 bases and J lost 1; bases outside the gene matches: 7. Germline V gene lookup returns CDR1 SNHLY and CDR2 FYNNEI. This CDR3 is built from 14 residues. The whole variable domain, filled in from reference TRBV2 and TRBJ1-1, reads EPEVTQTPSHQVTQMGQEVILRCVPISNHLYFYWYRQILGQKVEFLVSFYNNEISEKSEIFDDQFSVERPDGSNFTLKIRSTKLEDSAMYFCASRINRGNTEAFFGQGTRLTVV.

This clone was recorded many times. The CDR3, as DNA: TGTGCCAGCAGCCCAAGTCACAGGAACACCGGGGAGCTGTTTTTT. It specifies CASSPSHRNTGELFF. The J gene is TRBJ2-2, the V gene TRBV7-3, with D uncertain. Trimming took off 5 bases at V and 1 base at J, with 11 bases between the two ends. The CDR3 covers 15 residues. Per germline, CDR1 SGHTA and CDR2 FQGTGA.

This rearrangement joins TRBV9 to TRBJ2-3; D unresolved. The germline V gene encodes CDR1 SGDLS and CDR2 YYNGEE. Trimming left V 4 bases short and J 1 base short, with 7 bases between. This CDR3 comprises 13 residues. The CDR3, as DNA: TGTGCCAGCAGCCCTCGAGGCACAGATACGCAGTATTTT. This codes for CASSPRGTDTQYF.

This clone was seen many times. The chain couples TRBV24-1 to TRBJ2-1; 11 bases are a match to TRBD1. Trimming cost V 2 bases and J 3 bases; bases outside gene matches: 2. Per the germline V gene, CDR1 is KGHDR and CDR2 is SFDVKD. The CDR3 runs to 16 residues. This CDR3 is CATSDYGTGGYNEQFF. In nucleotides, the CDR3 is TGTGCCACCAGTGATTATGGGACAGGGGGCTACAATGAGCAGTTCTTC.

This clone has only a few counts. This rearrangement joins TRBV28 to TRBJ1-5, with D uncertain. The CDR3 sequence is 12 residues long. Germline V gene lookup returns CDR1 MDHEN and CDR2 SYDVKM. Trimming cost V 6 bases and J 6 bases, with 9 bases left between them. The CDR3 DNA is TGTGCCAGCAGGTTGGGAGCTCAGCCCCAGCATTTT. Translating it yields CASRLGAQPQHF.

The chain has TRBV13 and TRBJ2-5; 7 positions agree with TRBD2. CDR1 is PRHDT, CDR2 FYEKMQ, per germline (reference sequence). J was trimmed by 5 bases and V by 0 bases; bases with no gene match: 15. This CDR3 is 18 amino acids long. Here the CDR3 DNA reads TGTGCCAGCAGCTTAGGAGAAGGAGGGAGGGCAAATCGGGAGACCCAGTACTTC. It translates to CASSLGEGGRANRETQYF.

The chain carries TRBV30 and TRBJ1-6; D is uncertain. Germline V gives CDR1 GTSNPN, CDR2 SVGIG (reference sequence). Trimming pared 0 bases from V and 6 bases from J, leaving 18 bases between. This CDR3 has 17 residues. The CDR3 DNA follows: TGTGCCTGGAGTGTCATGCTCTCGAGCCCCGGTAATTCACCCCTCCACTTT. Residues: CAWSVMLSSPGNSPLHF.

V usage is TRBV4-3 and J usage is TRBJ2-1; TRBD1 matches 7 bases. The trim removed 0 bases at V and 9 bases at J, leaving 8 bases unmatched. The CDR3 runs 15 residues. CDR1 is LGHNA, CDR2 YSLEER, per germline. The CDR3 is CASSQDPRQGREQFF. The CDR3 nucleotides are TGCGCCAGCAGCCAAGATCCTCGACAGGGACGTGAGCAGTTCTTC.

The V gene is TRBV19, the J gene TRBJ2-2; a weak D match, TRBD2 (6 bases). Germline CDR1 LNHDA, CDR2 SQIVND (reference sequence). V gave up 6 bases and J gave up 4 bases, with 12 bases separating them. This CDR3 comprises 14 residues. In DNA, the CDR3 is TGTGCCAGTAGAGGAGGGGTTACCACCGGGGAGCTGTTTTTT. This codes for CASRGGVTTGELFF.

This clone was observed a single time. The V gene is TRBV2, the J gene TRBJ2-7, with TRBD2 matching 9 bases. The germline V gene encodes CDR1 SNHLY and CDR2 FYNNEI. This CDR3 region has 16 residues. V lost 8 bases to trimming and J lost 6 bases; unmatched junction nucleotides: 17. The CDR3 spells CASDSRGLAPLGEQYF. In DNA form, the CDR3 reads TGTGCCAGCGACAGTAGAGGACTAGCGCCGTTGGGCGAGCAGTACTTC.

This chain links TRBV5-6 with TRBJ2-2; 7 nucleotides agree with TRBD2. V lost 3 bases to trimming and J lost 3 bases; unmatched junction nucleotides: 5. Germline V gene lookup returns CDR1 SGHDT and CDR2 YYEEEE. The CDR3 consists of 15 residues. CDR3 protein: CASSSGLDYTGELFF. The CDR3, as DNA: TGTGCCAGCAGCTCCGGACTAGATTACACCGGGGAGCTGTTTTTT.

CDR3 in amino acids: CASSHDGTPNQPQHF. DNA for the CDR3: TGTGCCAGCAGCCATGACGGGACACCAAATCAGCCCCAGCATTTT. V gene TRBV2 combines with J gene TRBJ1-5, with a tentative D call TRBD1 (6 bases). CDR3 length: 15 residues. Trimming took off 6 bases at V and 4 bases at J, with 16 bases between the two ends. The V gene's germline CDR1 is SNHLY and CDR2 FYNNEI.

This chain joins TRBV7-9 and TRBJ1-2, with unresolved D. The CDR3 runs to 15 residues. The V gene's germline CDR1 is SEHNR and CDR2 FQNEAQ (reference sequence). Trimming shortened V by 5 bases and J by 3 bases, and 16 bases separated the two germline ends. The CDR3 sequence is CASSPGDGRDYGYTF. The CDR3 DNA sequence: TGTGCCAGCAGCCCCGGAGATGGGAGGGACTATGGCTACACCTTC.

This sequence joins TRBV30 and TRBJ1-2; the match to TRBD1 covers 9 bases. From germline, CDR1 is GTSNPN and CDR2 SVGIG (reference sequence). J gave up 8 bases and V 0 bases, and 13 bases lay outside the gene matches. CDR3 length: 16 amino acids. The CDR3 DNA sequence: TGTGCCTGGAGTGTACGGCTTAGTGGACAGGGGCGAGGCTACACCTTC. This encodes CAWSVRLSGQGRGYTF.

This clone was detected only a few times. This sequence joins TRBV2 and TRBJ2-2, with D maybe TRBD2 (5 bases). CDR1 and CDR2 (germline): SNHLY, FYNNEI. This CDR3 has 15 residues. V lost 5 bases to trimming and J lost 1 base, with 11 bases between them. The CDR3 here is CASSRLSQNTGELFF. CDR3 DNA sequence: TGTGCCAGCAGTAGACTATCCCAGAACACCGGGGAGCTGTTTTTT.

The J gene is TRBJ1-1, the V gene TRBV5-4; D gene ambiguous. Germline V gives CDR1 SGHNT, CDR2 YYREEE (reference sequence). The V gene lost 5 bases and the J gene lost 1 base, with 9 bases spanning the gap. There are 13 residues in the CDR3. CDR3 sequence (DNA): TGTGCCAGCAGGAGGGCGGGGAACACTGAAGCTTTCTTT. Its translation: CASRRAGNTEAFF.

The CDR3 DNA follows: TGTGCCAGCAGTTACCAACAGCTTCTTTCCTCTGGGGCCAACGTCCTGACTTTC. Amino acid sequence: CASSYQQLLSSGANVLTF. The J gene is TRBJ2-6, the V gene TRBV6-2 or TRBV6-3; D gene unclear. Germline values: CDR1 MNHEY, CDR2 SVGEGT. The CDR3 contains 18 residues. Trimming took off 2 bases at V and 0 bases at J, with 14 bases between the two ends.

J is TRBJ2-7 and V is TRBV2; 7 nucleotides agree with TRBD1. V dropped 6 bases and J dropped 2; count of bases not matched to a gene: 4. The CDR3 runs 13 residues. Germline values: CDR1 SNHLY, CDR2 FYNNEI. The CDR3 protein is CASSGQAAYEQYF. The CDR3 coding sequence is TGTGCCAGCAGCGGACAGGCTGCCTACGAGCAGTACTTC.

The count of this clone is one. Given the absence of the conserved phenylalanine or tryptophan at the CDR3 end, a read error is likely. Because the CDR3's place on the DNA is in doubt, the DNA is left out and the CDR3 is given as listed by TCRdb. This chain joins TRBV30 and TRBJ1-3; the D call of TRBD1 is as the table states it, not checked on the DNA. The CDR3 is 12 amino acids long, termini counted. Germline V gene lookup returns CDR1 GTSNPN and CDR2 SVGIG (reference sequence). The CDR3 sequence is CAWSVKQGPQVC.

The V call is TRBV7-3, the J call TRBJ2-2, with 8 positions matching TRBD1. V was clipped by 5 bases and J by 3 bases; unmatched bases: 5. Germline assignment: CDR1 SGHTA and CDR2 FQGTGA. The CDR3 has 15 amino acids. This CDR3 is CASSATGAYTGELFF. DNA for the CDR3: TGTGCCAGCAGCGCGACAGGGGCCTACACCGGGGAGCTGTTTTTT.

This clone was observed a single time. Germline is not matched at one junction end, which may reflect a read error. J is TRBJ2-1 and V is TRBV7-7, with a possible D match to TRBD2 (5 bases). The CDR3 is 14 amino acids. Germline V gene data show CDR1 as SSHAT and CDR2 as FNYEAQ (reference sequence). The CDR3, as DNA: TGTGCTAGCAGCTTAACTGAGGGATACAATGAGCAGTTCTTC. Protein sequence: CASSLTEGYNEQFF.

The rearrangement links TRBV10-3 to TRBJ2-3, with 12 bases lining up with TRBD1. The CDR3 runs 16 residues. Germline assignment: CDR1 ENHRY and CDR2 SYGVKD. V lost 2 bases and J lost 5; bases outside the gene matches: 5. CDR3 residues: CAISEAGQGAGDTQYF. The CDR3 DNA reads TGTGCCATCAGTGAGGCGGGACAGGGGGCAGGAGATACGCAGTATTTT.

This clone appeared once. The chain combines TRBV6-2 or TRBV6-3 with TRBJ1-5, with D possibly being TRBD1 (6 bases). V was pared by 4 bases and J by 7 bases, with 11 bases between. This CDR3 is 13 amino acids long. CDR1 is MNHEY, CDR2 SVGEGT, per germline. The CDR3 protein is CASSLGGLQPQHF. DNA for the CDR3: TGTGCCAGCAGTTTGGGGGGGCTCCAGCCCCAGCATTTT.

This chain connects TRBV6-5 to TRBJ2-1; TRBD2 aligns across 13 bases. CDR3 length: 15 amino acids. The ends lost 7 bases at V and 5 bases at J; junction bases unmatched: 5. The germline V gene encodes CDR1 MNHEY and CDR2 SVGAGI. This chain's CDR3 is CASNSGTSGNNEQFF. The CDR3 bases are TGTGCCAGCAACTCGGGGACTAGCGGGAACAATGAGCAGTTCTTC.